The 3 T cell receptor beta chains below all came from one sample that was sequenced in a study of T-cell reconstitution after alpha-beta-depleted transplantation in children. Preparation of the TCRbeta library involved a method that used unique molecular identifiers. TCRdb redid the calling of the PCR reads with MiXCR, one entry per CDR3 protein. This sample has some 550,000 distinct CDR3 sequences; more than 20% occur once, and the top ten carry roughly 15%. The input for sequencing was PBMCs, mostly from graft donor cells, taken 360 days after TCRalphabeta/CD19-depleted stem cell transplant. Receptors originate from a boy under two years old who had a stem cell transplant for acute myeloid leukemia, so the T cells may come from the graft donor.

The chain has TRBV15 and TRBJ2-1; D is ambiguous. CDR3 length: 14 amino acids. The V end lost 8 bases, the J end lost 1 base, and 12 bases lay between the germline ends. Per the germline V gene, CDR1 is LNHNV and CDR2 is YYDKDF (reference sequence). DNA of the CDR3: TGTGCCACCGGCACCTTGGGGTCCTACAATGAGCAGTTCTTC. Its protein product is CATGTLGSYNEQFF. Complete variable domain (other parts from reference TRBV15 and TRBJ2-1): DAMVIQNPRYQVTQFGKPVTLSCSQTLNHNVMYWYQQKSSQAPKLLFHYYDKDFNNEADTPDNFQSRRPNTSFCFLDIRSPGLGDTAMYLCATGTLGSYNEQFFGPGTRLTVL.

This clonotype has ten or more counts. The chain is built from TRBV20-1 and TRBJ2-7; TRBD1 is a possible D gene (6 bases). The CDR3 loop spans 14 amino acids. V gave up 0 bases and J gave up 2 bases, with 11 bases separating them. Germline CDR1 and CDR2: DFQATT and SNEGSKA (reference sequence). The CDR3 sequence: CSARDYRDPYEQYF. For the CDR3, the DNA is TGCAGTGCTAGAGACTACAGGGATCCCTACGAGCAGTACTTC.

The CDR3 DNA reads as TGTGCCACCAGTGAACCAGGGCGACCCTACGAGCAGTACTTC. Amino acids: CATSEPGRPYEQYF. V is TRBV24-1 and J is TRBJ2-7; a weak D match, TRBD1 (5 bases). CDR3 length equals 14 residues. Trimming took 4 bases from V and 2 from J, leaving 11 bases between them. Germline V gene lookup returns CDR1 KGHDR and CDR2 SFDVKD.